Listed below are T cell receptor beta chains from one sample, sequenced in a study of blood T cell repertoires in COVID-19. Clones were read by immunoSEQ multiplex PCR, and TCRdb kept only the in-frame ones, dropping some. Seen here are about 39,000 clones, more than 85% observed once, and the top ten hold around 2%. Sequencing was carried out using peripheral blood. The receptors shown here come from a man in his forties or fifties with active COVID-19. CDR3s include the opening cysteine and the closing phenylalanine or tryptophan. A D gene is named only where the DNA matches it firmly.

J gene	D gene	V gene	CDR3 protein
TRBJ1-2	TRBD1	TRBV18	CASSPPSLRDRVDGYTF
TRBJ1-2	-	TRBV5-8	CASGERTDYGYTF
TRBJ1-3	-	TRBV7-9	CASSLDGGTSSGNTIYF
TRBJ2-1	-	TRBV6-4	CASSATRGNSYNEQFF
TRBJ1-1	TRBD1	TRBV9	CASSAPKGATNPPEAFF
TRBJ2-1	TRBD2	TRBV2	CASRGTSGTSAYNEQFF
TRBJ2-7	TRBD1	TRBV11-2	CASSSDRSKYF
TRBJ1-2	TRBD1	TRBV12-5	CASGLVYWGQGAFPYGYTF
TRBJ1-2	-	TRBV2	CASSFGRGTNYGYTF
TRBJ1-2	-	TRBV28	CASRVYAKGYTF
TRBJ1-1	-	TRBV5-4	CASSLVGQSQGMNTEAFF
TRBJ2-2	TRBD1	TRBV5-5	CASSRQGSNTGELFF
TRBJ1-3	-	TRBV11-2	CASSLGRSSGNTIYF
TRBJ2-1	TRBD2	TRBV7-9	CASSLGLDRYNEQFF
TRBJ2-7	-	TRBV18	CASSPRGTFYEQYF
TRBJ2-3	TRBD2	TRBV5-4	CASSSSLGGTDTQYF
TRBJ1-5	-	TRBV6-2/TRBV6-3	CASSYGGQPQHF
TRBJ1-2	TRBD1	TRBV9	CASSSQGATANYGYTF
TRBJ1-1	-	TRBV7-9	CASSLVANTEAFF
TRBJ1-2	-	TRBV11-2	CASSLSNLHARYGYTF
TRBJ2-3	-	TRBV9	CASSGQSGVSDTQYF
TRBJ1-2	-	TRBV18	CASSPRNRVTGYTF
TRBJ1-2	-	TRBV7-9	CASSPYVESNYGYTF
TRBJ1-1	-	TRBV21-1	CASSGRPRVAFF
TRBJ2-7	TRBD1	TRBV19	CASSIGGQPSYEQYF
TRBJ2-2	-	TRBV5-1	CASSSGATSVGELFF
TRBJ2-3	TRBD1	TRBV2	CASNPSSGQSTDTQYF
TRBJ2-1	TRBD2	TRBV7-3	CASSLRGGLNEQFF
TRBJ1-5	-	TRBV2	CASSGAQSNQPQHF
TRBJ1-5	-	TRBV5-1	CASSWGLNQPQHF